This is a list of T cell receptor beta chains from one sample in a study of blood T cell repertoires in COVID-19. The table came from immunoSEQ multiplex PCR; TCRdb's copy has only in-frame clones and leaves some out. The data show about 200,000 clones, with more than 60% seen just once and around an eighth held by the top ten. The specimen was peripheral blood. The receptors stem from a man aged 50 or older who had recovered from COVID-19. Each CDR3 is given with its conserved first and last residue. Each record gives: CDR3 protein, CDR3 DNA, D gene, V gene, J gene, clone size. D genes are given only for firm matches. Some rows have no size entry. The others give once, few or many, or a class for an expanded clone.

CDR3aa: CASSQAWRNTGELFF
CDR3nt: TGTGCCAGCAGCCAAGCCTGGAGGAACACCGGGGAGCTGTTTTTT
d_gene: .
v_gene: TRBV4-2
j_gene: TRBJ2-2
abundance: .

CDR3aa: CASSATGKRLFSDSPLHF
CDR3nt: TGTGCCAGCAGTGCCACAGGGAAGAGGCTATTCTCGGATTCACCCCTCCACTTT
d_gene: .
v_gene: TRBV28
j_gene: TRBJ1-6
abundance: .

CDR3aa: CASSFVGLPNNEQFF
CDR3nt: TGTGCCAGCAGCTTTGTGGGACTACCGAACAATGAGCAGTTCTTC
d_gene: TRBD2
v_gene: TRBV11-3
j_gene: TRBJ2-1
abundance: .

CDR3aa: CASTEGGSSYNEQFF
CDR3nt: TGTGCCAGCACCGAGGGGGGGAGCTCCTACAATGAGCAGTTCTTC
d_gene: .
v_gene: TRBV5-4
j_gene: TRBJ2-1
abundance: .

CDR3aa: CAIRPGADNEQFF
CDR3nt: TGTGCCATCAGACCCGGAGCGGACAATGAGCAGTTCTTC
d_gene: .
v_gene: TRBV10-3
j_gene: TRBJ2-1
abundance: .

CDR3aa: CASSLFQGVDTQYF
CDR3nt: TGTGCCAGCAGCCTATTCCAGGGTGTAGATACGCAGTATTTT
d_gene: .
v_gene: TRBV3-1/TRBV3-2
j_gene: TRBJ2-3
abundance: .

CDR3aa: CASSKNLRGEQFF
CDR3nt: TGTGCCAGCAGCAAAAACTTGAGAGGTGAGCAGTTCTTC
d_gene: .
v_gene: TRBV21-1
j_gene: TRBJ2-1
abundance: .

CDR3aa: CASSSERSYNEQFF
CDR3nt: TGTGCCAGTAGTTCAGAGCGCTCCTACAATGAGCAGTTCTTC
d_gene: .
v_gene: TRBV19
j_gene: TRBJ2-1
abundance: .

CDR3aa: CSASRGAEQYF
CDR3nt: TGCAGTGCGAGCCGGGGGGCCGAGCAGTACTTC
d_gene: .
v_gene: TRBV20-1
j_gene: TRBJ2-7
abundance: .

CDR3aa: CASNSGTGRSEQFF
CDR3nt: TGCGCCAGCAACTCCGGGACAGGGAGAAGTGAGCAGTTCTTC
d_gene: TRBD1
v_gene: TRBV10-1
j_gene: TRBJ2-1
abundance: .

CDR3aa: CASSFGGPADTQYF
CDR3nt: TGTGCCAGCAGCTTCGGGGGGCCGGCAGATACGCAGTATTTT
d_gene: .
v_gene: TRBV7-2
j_gene: TRBJ2-3
abundance: .

CDR3aa: CASSLFEYIIF
CDR3nt: TGTGCCAGCAGCTTGTTCGAGTATATCATCTTC
d_gene: .
v_gene: TRBV5-8
j_gene: TRBJ1-2
abundance: once

CDR3aa: CSVAAGTGTYEQYF
CDR3nt: TGCAGCGTCGCGGCCGGGACAGGGACCTACGAGCAGTACTTC
d_gene: TRBD1
v_gene: TRBV29-1
j_gene: TRBJ2-7
abundance: .

CDR3aa: CASGGVEVNQPQHF
CDR3nt: TGTGCCAGTGGGGGGGTGGAGGTCAATCAGCCCCAGCATTTT
d_gene: .
v_gene: TRBV28
j_gene: TRBJ1-5
abundance: .